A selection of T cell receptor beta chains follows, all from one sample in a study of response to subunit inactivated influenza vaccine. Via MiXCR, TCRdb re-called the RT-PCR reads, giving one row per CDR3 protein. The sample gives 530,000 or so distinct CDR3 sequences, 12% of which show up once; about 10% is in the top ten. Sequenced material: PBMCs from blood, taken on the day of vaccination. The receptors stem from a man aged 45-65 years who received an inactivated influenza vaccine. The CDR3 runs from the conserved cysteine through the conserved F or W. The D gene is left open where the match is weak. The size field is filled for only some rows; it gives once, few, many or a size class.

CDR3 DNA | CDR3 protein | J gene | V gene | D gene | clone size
TGTGCCAGCAGCTTGCAGGGAGGGAATCAGCCCCAGCATTTT | CASSLQGGNQPQHF | TRBJ1-5 | TRBV5-4 | NA | many
TGTGCCAGCAGCTTAGGGACCCTTGGCACAGATACGCAGTATTTT | CASSLGTLGTDTQYF | TRBJ2-3 | TRBV7-2 | NA | many
TGTGCCAGCAGACTAGCCCCCGGGGTCCAAGAGACCCAGTACTTC | CASRLAPGVQETQYF | TRBJ2-5 | TRBV7-2 | NA | NA
TGTGCCACCAGCAGAGTGGCACAAGTGGACTATGGCTACACCTTC | CATSRVAQVDYGYTF | TRBJ1-2 | TRBV15 | NA | few
TGCGCCAGCAGCTTGTCAACCAAGCAAGAGACCCAGTACTTC | CASSLSTKQETQYF | TRBJ2-5 | TRBV5-1 | NA | NA
TGTGCCAGCCCCTCCCCGGTTGGGGTTTCTTTTAGCAATCAGCCCCAGCATTTT | CASPSPVGVSFSNQPQHF | TRBJ1-5 | TRBV27 | NA | NA
TGTGCCAGCCGCCTGGCAGGACGCCTTAACACTGAAGCTTTCTTT | CASRLAGRLNTEAFF | TRBJ1-1 | TRBV28 | NA | NA
TGCGCCAGCAGTTTCGCCCAATACAATGAGCAGTTCTTC | CASSFAQYNEQFF | TRBJ2-1 | TRBV5-1 | NA | many
TGCAGTGCTAGAGGGGGGACAGGCTACGAGCAGTACTTC | CSARGGTGYEQYF | TRBJ2-7 | TRBV20-1 | TRBD1 | NA
TGTGCCAGCAGCTTATTCTATGAGCAGTTCTTC | CASSLFYEQFF | TRBJ2-1 | TRBV7-2 | NA | few
TGTGCCAGCAGTTCTGGGCGGGGGCCCTACACCGGGGAGCTGTTTTTT | CASSSGRGPYTGELFF | TRBJ2-2 | TRBV28 | NA | few
TGCAGTGCTAGAGCACCGGACAGGGCAGAGACCCGGTACTTC | CSARAPDRAETRYF | TRBJ2-5 | TRBV20-1 | TRBD1 | NA
TGCAGTGCTCCTACACAGGTTGCCAATGAGCAGTTCTTC | CSAPTQVANEQFF | TRBJ2-1 | TRBV20-1 | NA | NA
TGTGCCAGCAGCTTAGCCCTCACCTACGAGCAGTACTTC | CASSLALTYEQYF | TRBJ2-7 | TRBV7-2 | NA | many
TGTGCCAGCAGTACCGGGACTAGCGGGGGAGTTGGGACCCAGTACTTC | CASSTGTSGGVGTQYF | TRBJ2-5 | TRBV12-3/TRBV12-4 | TRBD2 | few
TGCAGCGCCAGGAGCCTCGCCGGGGAGCTGTTTTTT | CSARSLAGELFF | TRBJ2-2 | TRBV29-1 | NA | many
TGTGCCAGCAGCCCTGGAGGGAGACAAGAGACCCAGTACTTC | CASSPGGRQETQYF | TRBJ2-5 | TRBV7-2 | NA | NA
TGCAGTGCTAGAGGTAGCGGACAGAGATTCTCTGGAAACACCATATATTTT | CSARGSGQRFSGNTIYF | TRBJ1-3 | TRBV20-1 | NA | NA
TGCGCCAGCAGCTTGGTAGGAGCGGAATACAATGAGCAGTTCTTC | CASSLVGAEYNEQFF | TRBJ2-1 | TRBV5-1 | NA | few
TGCAGCGTAGTAGAAGAGACCCAGTACTTC | CSVVEETQYF | TRBJ2-5 | TRBV29-1 | NA | NA
TGCGCCAGCAGCCAAGCTTGGACACCACCCCTAAACAATTACGAGCAGTACTTC | CASSQAWTPPLNNYEQYF | TRBJ2-7 | TRBV4-3 | NA | many
TGTGCCAGCAGCGTAAGGTTAACCGGGGAGCTGTTTTTT | CASSVRLTGELFF | TRBJ2-2 | TRBV7-9 | NA | NA
TGTGCCAGCAGCTTGTCGGGTCTAGCGGGGGCCGGGAGGGAGACCCAGTACTTC | CASSLSGLAGAGRETQYF | TRBJ2-5 | TRBV5-5 | TRBD2 | NA
TGCGCCAGCAGCCAAGAGCGCAGAAACAATGAGCAGTTCTTC | CASSQERRNNEQFF | TRBJ2-1 | TRBV4-1 | NA | NA
TGTGCCATCACCCAGGGGCCGGGGAACACTGAAGCTTTCTTT | CAITQGPGNTEAFF | TRBJ1-1 | TRBV10-3 | NA | NA
TGTGCCATCAGTGAGTCAGCAAGTAGCAGGACTAGCACAGATACGCAGTATTTT | CAISESASSRTSTDTQYF | TRBJ2-3 | TRBV10-3 | NA | few
TGTGCCAGCAGTGAATTCCCGGGGCAGGGACTTGGAGATACGCAGTATTTT | CASSEFPGQGLGDTQYF | TRBJ2-3 | TRBV2 | NA | few
TGTGCCAGCAGTGAAGGGGGAGTAGCCAAAAACATTCAGTACTTC | CASSEGGVAKNIQYF | TRBJ2-4 | TRBV6-1 | NA | NA
TGTGCCAGCAGCCAGAACCGGGGAGGGTATTCACCCCTCCACTTT | CASSQNRGGYSPLHF | TRBJ1-6 | TRBV3-1 | NA | few
TGCAGCGTAACACGACTAGCGGGGCGCAATGAGCAGTTCTTC | CSVTRLAGRNEQFF | TRBJ2-1 | TRBV29-1 | TRBD2 | NA
TGCAGTGCGCGAGAGCTGGCAGCTGGAAACACCATATATTTT | CSARELAAGNTIYF | TRBJ1-3 | TRBV20-1 | NA | few
TGTGCCAGCAGGGGTTTAGGACACGAGCAGTACTTC | CASRGLGHEQYF | TRBJ2-7 | TRBV6-5 | NA | few
TGTGCCAGCAGGCGTCCGGGACAGGACGAGCAGTACTTC | CASRRPGQDEQYF | TRBJ2-7 | TRBV6-6 | TRBD1 | few
TGTGCCAGCACTTCCCCGGGGCCGAACACTGAAGCTTTCTTT | CASTSPGPNTEAFF | TRBJ1-1 | TRBV28 | NA | many
TGTGCCTGGAGTCGGGGGGCCTATGGCTACACCTTC | CAWSRGAYGYTF | TRBJ1-2 | TRBV30 | NA | NA
TGTGCCTGGAGTGTACGACCAGCGGGGATAGATACGCAGTATTTT | CAWSVRPAGIDTQYF | TRBJ2-3 | TRBV30 | TRBD2 | NA
TGTGCCAGCAGCCCCAGCCCGGGTACCACCGGGGAGCTGTTTTTT | CASSPSPGTTGELFF | TRBJ2-2 | TRBV11-2 | NA | many
TGTGCCAGCAGCCGACATAGCGGCAGTTACGAGCAGTACTTC | CASSRHSGSYEQYF | TRBJ2-7 | TRBV14 | NA | few
TGTGCCAGCAGTTACTCCGCCAGGGCCAGGCAGCCCCAGCATTTT | CASSYSARARQPQHF | TRBJ1-5 | TRBV6-2/TRBV6-3 | NA | few
TGCGCCAGCAGCGGGACAGAGTCCGGAAATGAGCAGTTCTTC | CASSGTESGNEQFF | TRBJ2-1 | TRBV5-1 | TRBD1 | many
TGCAGTGTCGGTAGCGGGAGGTACGAGCAGTACTTC | CSVGSGRYEQYF | TRBJ2-7 | TRBV20-1 | TRBD2 | many
TGTGCCAGCAGCTTTGGGACAGGGGCTGGCAATGAGCAGTTCTTC | CASSFGTGAGNEQFF | TRBJ2-1 | TRBV13 | TRBD1 | few
TGTGCCAGCAGCTTAGATGACAGGGGGCTTTCACCCCTCCACTTT | CASSLDDRGLSPLHF | TRBJ1-6 | TRBV7-6 | TRBD1 | NA
TGTGCCAGCTCACCAGCGACAGAACCTAACTATGGCTACACCTTC | CASSPATEPNYGYTF | TRBJ1-2 | TRBV18 | NA | few
TGTGCCAGCAGCTCCGGGACAGGCTACGAGCAGTACTTC | CASSSGTGYEQYF | TRBJ2-7 | TRBV7-2 | TRBD1 | many
TGTGCCAGCAGCCACTCGGGGTCGGATACGCAGTATTTT | CASSHSGSDTQYF | TRBJ2-3 | TRBV3-1 | NA | many
TGTGCCAGCAGTAAAACAACCCCCCAGGCAAGGTTAGGGCAGTACTTC | CASSKTTPQARLGQYF | TRBJ2-7 | TRBV27 | NA | few
TGTGCCAGCAGGACAGGGAGAAATCAGCCCCAGCATTTT | CASRTGRNQPQHF | TRBJ1-5 | TRBV6-2/TRBV6-3 | TRBD1 | NA
TGCAGCGTGGCCCGTGGGACTAGCGGCGAAGAGACCCAGTACTTC | CSVARGTSGEETQYF | TRBJ2-5 | TRBV29-1 | TRBD2 | NA
TGCGCCAGCAGCTTGGCCCCAGGGACAGAGACCCAGTACTTC | CASSLAPGTETQYF | TRBJ2-5 | TRBV5-1 | NA | few
TGTGCCAGCAGTTATTCGGCCCCTAGCGGGGCCAACCAAGAGACCCAGTACTTC | CASSYSAPSGANQETQYF | TRBJ2-5 | TRBV6-5 | TRBD2 | few
TGTGCCAGCAGCTCCATGATGCCAACGCAGGGCGGTGAGCAGTTCTTC | CASSSMMPTQGGEQFF | TRBJ2-1 | TRBV7-2 | NA | NA
TGCAGCGTTGAATTCGCGGGGGGCTACAATGAGCAGTTCTTC | CSVEFAGGYNEQFF | TRBJ2-1 | TRBV29-1 | TRBD2 | few
TGCAGTGCTATCCAAACCGGGACTAGTCCCGGATGGAACGAGCAGTACTTC | CSAIQTGTSPGWNEQYF | TRBJ2-7 | TRBV20-1 | TRBD2 | NA
TGCAGCGTTAAGGACACCGGGGAGCTGTTTTTT | CSVKDTGELFF | TRBJ2-2 | TRBV29-1 | NA | many
TGTGCCAGCACGGACAGGGGAGAGTACGAGCAGTACTTC | CASTDRGEYEQYF | TRBJ2-7 | TRBV12-3/TRBV12-4 | TRBD1 | NA
TGTGCCAGCTGTCGGGGGGCGGGGGACGAGCAGTACTTC | CASCRGAGDEQYF | TRBJ2-7 | TRBV12-3/TRBV12-4 | NA | NA
TGCAGTGCTAGAGACCCCCTAGCGGGAAAAGAGACCCAGTACTTC | CSARDPLAGKETQYF | TRBJ2-5 | TRBV20-1 | TRBD2 | NA
TGTGCCACCAGCAGACCCCGGGGGCGAGATACTGAAGCTTTCTTT | CATSRPRGRDTEAFF | TRBJ1-1 | TRBV15 | NA | many